This entry is about one TCR beta chain. Its antigen is not identified. This sample is drawn from a study of glioma-infiltrating T cells. Study-level findings and limits: Non-neoplastic patients had below-expected tissue-blood divergence, while all gliomas exceeded expectation.

TCR alpha and beta CDR3 regions were amplified from RNA using iRepertoire nested multiplex PCR. MiXCR, applied by TCRdb to the multiplex PCR reads, yields one record per CDR3 protein. The sample has approximately 89,000 distinct CDR3 sequences, roughly 23% seen once; the top ten hold more than 6.5%. V was clipped by 5 bases and J by 8 bases; unmatched bases: 4. Looked up from germline, CDR1 is MNHNY and CDR2 is SVGAGI (reference sequence). This CDR3 is built from 12 residues. This receptor was obtained from a human donor with low-grade glioma or glioblastoma, undergoing nonglioma brain surgery, or in good health (not recorded which). The rearrangement uses TRBV6-6 and TRBJ2-7, with 9 bases matching TRBD1. Sequencing used glioma tissue, nonneoplastic brain tissue, or PBMCs (not recorded which). The chain's CDR3 is CASSAGQGKQYF. Here the CDR3 DNA reads TGTGCCAGCAGTGCGGGACAGGGAAAGCAGTACTTC.